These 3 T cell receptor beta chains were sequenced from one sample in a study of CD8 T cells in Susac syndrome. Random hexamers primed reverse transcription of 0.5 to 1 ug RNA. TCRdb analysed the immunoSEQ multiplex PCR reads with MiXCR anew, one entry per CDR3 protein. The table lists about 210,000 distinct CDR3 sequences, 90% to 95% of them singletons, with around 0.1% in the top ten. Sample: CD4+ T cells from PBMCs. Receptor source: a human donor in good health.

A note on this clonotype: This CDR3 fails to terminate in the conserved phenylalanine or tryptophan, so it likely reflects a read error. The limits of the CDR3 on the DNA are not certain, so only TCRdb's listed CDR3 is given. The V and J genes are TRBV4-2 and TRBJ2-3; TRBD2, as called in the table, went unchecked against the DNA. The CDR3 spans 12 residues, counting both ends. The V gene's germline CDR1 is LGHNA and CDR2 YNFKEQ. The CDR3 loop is CASSQPGTRVYL.

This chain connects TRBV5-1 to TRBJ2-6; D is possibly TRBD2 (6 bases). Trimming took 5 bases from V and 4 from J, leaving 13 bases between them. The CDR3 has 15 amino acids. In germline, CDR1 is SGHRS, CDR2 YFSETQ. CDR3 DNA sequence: TGCGCCAGCAGTGAGGGCGCGGGAGGGGCCAACGTCCTGACTTTC. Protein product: CASSEGAGGANVLTF.

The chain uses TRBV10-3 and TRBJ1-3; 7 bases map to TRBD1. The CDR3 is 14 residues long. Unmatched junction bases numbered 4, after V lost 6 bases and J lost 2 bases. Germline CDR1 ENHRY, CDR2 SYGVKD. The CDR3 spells CAIRTQGPGNTIYF. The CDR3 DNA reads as TGTGCCATCAGGACACAGGGGCCTGGAAACACCATATATTTT.